The source of this T cell receptor beta chain is a study of identical twins. There are a few counts of this clonotype. The antigen remains unidentified. Study findings and constraints: For out-of-frame alpha sequences shared by twins, low generation probability was in excess. While abundant cord blood beta clonotypes carried fewer insertions, memory repertoires showed no such pattern.

Each cDNA held unique molecular identifiers, and template switching gave it a universal primer site. TCRdb ran MiXCR on the 5' RACE reads and lists one entry per CDR3 protein. This table holds a few hundred thousand distinct CDR3 sequences, roughly 15% found once. Trimming stripped 0 bases from V and 4 bases from J, with 9 bases between. The germline V gene has CDR1 LGHNA and CDR2 YNFKEQ. This CDR3 has 14 amino acids. These same data were also listed under a study on yellow fever vaccine responses in identical twins. That paper adds: Reportedly, twins' vaccine T cell responses looked partly convergent and partly personalized.

V is TRBV4-2 and J is TRBJ2-5; tentatively, D is TRBD1 or TRBD2 (6 bases each). The sequenced sample consisted of CD4+ T cells sorted from blood. This TCR was sampled from a young woman in good health. The CDR3 loop is CASSQERGVETQYF. The CDR3 DNA is TGTGCCAGCAGCCAAGAGAGGGGGGTAGAGACCCAGTACTTC.